This T cell receptor (beta chain) was retrieved from a study of blood T cells in healthy people across ages. It was with a sample-barcoded 5' primer and a J-beta primer mix that a second PCR of roughly 7 to 12 cycles was run. One entry per CDR3 protein, called by TCRdb with MiXCR from the 5' RACE reads. Counted here are under 2,000,000 distinct CDR3 sequences, around 48% occurring once; the ten biggest clones make up approximately 2%. CDR1 and CDR2 from the germline V gene are LGHDT and YNNKEL (reference sequence). The CDR3 is 15 amino acids. V was shortened by 0 bases and J by 3 bases, with 8 bases between the two germline ends. Study-wide results and limits: Comparison with aged donors showed that long-lived donors had more naive CD4+ cells and higher diversity. It was held that diversity estimates obtained from one million T cells represented underestimates.

Each sample used at least 6.5 million PBMCs. The total RNA that was extracted per sample amounted to at least 5.5 micrograms. About this clonotype: What it recognizes is unknown.

Sequenced input: blood. This sequence originates from a woman in her 40s in good health. The genes are TRBV3-1 and TRBJ1-4; D is uncertain. This chain's CDR3 is CASSQDRAANEKLFF. In nucleotides, the CDR3 is TGTGCCAGCAGCCAAGACCGGGCAGCTAATGAAAAACTGTTTTTT.